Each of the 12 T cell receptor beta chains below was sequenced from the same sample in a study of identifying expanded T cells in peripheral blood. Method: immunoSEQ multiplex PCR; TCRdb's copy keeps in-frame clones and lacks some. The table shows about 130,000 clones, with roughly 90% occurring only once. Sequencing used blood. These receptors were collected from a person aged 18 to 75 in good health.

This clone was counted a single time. The CDR3 DNA follows: TGTGCCAGCAGCTTATACCGACAGGGCTCTTTAGCTAACTATGGCTACACCTTC. This gives the protein CASSLYRQGSLANYGYTF. V and J are TRBV5-6 and TRBJ1-2; 7 positions match TRBD1. The V gene end was trimmed by 2 bases and the J gene end by 0 bases; junction bases not matched to a gene: 13. Germline V lookup: CDR1 SGHDT, CDR2 YYEEEE. The CDR3 totals 18 residues.

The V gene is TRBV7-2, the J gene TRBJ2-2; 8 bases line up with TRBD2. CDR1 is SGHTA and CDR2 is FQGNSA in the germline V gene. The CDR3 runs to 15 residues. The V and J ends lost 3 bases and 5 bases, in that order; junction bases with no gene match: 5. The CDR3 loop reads CASSFGLAVTGELFF. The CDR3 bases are TGTGCCAGCAGCTTTGGACTAGCAGTTACCGGGGAGCTGTTTTTT.

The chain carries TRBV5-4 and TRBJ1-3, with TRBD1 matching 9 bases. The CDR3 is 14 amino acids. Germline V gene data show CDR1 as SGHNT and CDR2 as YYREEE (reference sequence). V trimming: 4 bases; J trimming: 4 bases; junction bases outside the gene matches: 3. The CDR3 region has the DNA TGTGCCAGCAGCCCTGGGACAGGGGGAAACACCATATATTTT. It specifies CASSPGTGGNTIYF. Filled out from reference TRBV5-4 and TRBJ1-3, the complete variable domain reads ETGVTQSPTHLIKTRGQQVTLRCSSQSGHNTVSWYQQALGQGPQFIFQYYREEENGRGNFPPRFSGLQFPNYSSELNVNALELDDSALYLCASSPGTGGNTIYFGEGSWLTVV.

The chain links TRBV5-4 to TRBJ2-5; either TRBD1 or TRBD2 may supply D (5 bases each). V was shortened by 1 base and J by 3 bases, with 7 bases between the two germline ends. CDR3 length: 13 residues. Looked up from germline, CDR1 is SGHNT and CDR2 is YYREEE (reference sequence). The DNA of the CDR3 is TGTGCCAGCAGCTTGAGAGGGGAAGAGACCCAGTACTTC. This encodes CASSLRGEETQYF.

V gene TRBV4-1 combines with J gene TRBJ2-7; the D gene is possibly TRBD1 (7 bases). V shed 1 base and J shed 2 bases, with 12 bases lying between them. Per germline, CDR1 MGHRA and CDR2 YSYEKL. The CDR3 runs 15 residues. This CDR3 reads CASSQGQGGAYEQYF. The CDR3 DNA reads TGCGCCAGCAGCCAAGGCCAGGGGGGAGCCTACGAGCAGTACTTC.

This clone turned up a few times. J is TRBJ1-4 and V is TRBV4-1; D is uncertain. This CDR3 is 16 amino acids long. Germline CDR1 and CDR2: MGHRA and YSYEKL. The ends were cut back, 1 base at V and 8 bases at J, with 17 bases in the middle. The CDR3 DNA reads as TGCGCCAGCAGCCAAGTTGTTTCCGGAGGATCCGAAAAACTGTTTTTT. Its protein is CASSQVVSGGSEKLFF.

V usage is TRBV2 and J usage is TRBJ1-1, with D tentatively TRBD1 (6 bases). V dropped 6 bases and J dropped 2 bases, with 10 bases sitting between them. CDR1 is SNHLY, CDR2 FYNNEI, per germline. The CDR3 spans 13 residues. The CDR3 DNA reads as TGTGCCAGCAGCGGACAGTTTAACACTGAAGCTTTCTTT. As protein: CASSGQFNTEAFF.

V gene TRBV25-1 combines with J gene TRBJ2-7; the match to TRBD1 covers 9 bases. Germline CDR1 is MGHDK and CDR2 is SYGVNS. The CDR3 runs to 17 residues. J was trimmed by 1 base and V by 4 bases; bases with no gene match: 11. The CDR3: CASSVPGTGRTSYEQYF. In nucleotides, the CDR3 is TGTGCCAGCAGTGTACCCGGGACAGGGCGAACTTCCTACGAGCAGTACTTC.

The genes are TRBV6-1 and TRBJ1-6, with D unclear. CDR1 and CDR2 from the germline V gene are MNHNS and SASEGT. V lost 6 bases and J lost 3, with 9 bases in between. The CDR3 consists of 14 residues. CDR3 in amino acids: CASSRSLYNSPLHF. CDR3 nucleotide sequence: TGTGCCAGCAGCAGGTCCCTCTATAATTCACCCCTCCACTTT.

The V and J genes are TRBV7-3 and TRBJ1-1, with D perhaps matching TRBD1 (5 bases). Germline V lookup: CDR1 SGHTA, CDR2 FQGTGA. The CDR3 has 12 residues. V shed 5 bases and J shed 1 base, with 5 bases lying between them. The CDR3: CASSTGNTEAFF. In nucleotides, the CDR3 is TGTGCCAGCAGCACAGGGAACACTGAAGCTTTCTTT.

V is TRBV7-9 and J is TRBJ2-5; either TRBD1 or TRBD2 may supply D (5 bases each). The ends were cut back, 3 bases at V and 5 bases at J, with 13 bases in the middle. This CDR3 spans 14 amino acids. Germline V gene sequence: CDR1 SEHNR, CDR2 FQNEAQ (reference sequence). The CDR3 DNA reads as TGTGCCAGCAGCTTTATTGGGGGAGCGGAGACCCAGTACTTC. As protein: CASSFIGGAETQYF.

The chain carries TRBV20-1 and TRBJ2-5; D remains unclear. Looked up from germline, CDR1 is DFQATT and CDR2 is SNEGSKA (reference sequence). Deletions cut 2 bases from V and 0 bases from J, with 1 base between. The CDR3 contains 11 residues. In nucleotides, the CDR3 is TGCAGTGCTAGAAACCAAGAGACCCAGTACTTC. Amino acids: CSARNQETQYF.